This TCR beta chain comes out of a study of response to subunit inactivated influenza vaccine. Study results and caveats: The authors offered the suggestion that each seasonal influenza vaccination recruits few new T cells.

V was clipped by 6 bases and J by 4 bases; unmatched bases: 11. This CDR3 comprises 16 residues. Via MiXCR, TCRdb re-called the RT-PCR reads, giving one row per CDR3 protein. The data contain roughly 520,000 distinct CDR3 sequences, 25% of them singletons. This clonotype showed up just a few times. No antigen is known for it. The V call is TRBV12-3 or TRBV12-4, the J call TRBJ2-5; 10 nucleotides match TRBD1. The material sequenced was CD4+ T cells sorted from PBMCs, taken roughly 5 days after vaccination. The receptor was derived from a man between 50 and 59 years old who received an inactivated influenza vaccine. Here the CDR3 DNA reads TGTGCCAGCAGCCGGAAAATGACAGGGGGCGGAGAGACCCAGTACTTC. This codes for CASSRKMTGGGETQYF.